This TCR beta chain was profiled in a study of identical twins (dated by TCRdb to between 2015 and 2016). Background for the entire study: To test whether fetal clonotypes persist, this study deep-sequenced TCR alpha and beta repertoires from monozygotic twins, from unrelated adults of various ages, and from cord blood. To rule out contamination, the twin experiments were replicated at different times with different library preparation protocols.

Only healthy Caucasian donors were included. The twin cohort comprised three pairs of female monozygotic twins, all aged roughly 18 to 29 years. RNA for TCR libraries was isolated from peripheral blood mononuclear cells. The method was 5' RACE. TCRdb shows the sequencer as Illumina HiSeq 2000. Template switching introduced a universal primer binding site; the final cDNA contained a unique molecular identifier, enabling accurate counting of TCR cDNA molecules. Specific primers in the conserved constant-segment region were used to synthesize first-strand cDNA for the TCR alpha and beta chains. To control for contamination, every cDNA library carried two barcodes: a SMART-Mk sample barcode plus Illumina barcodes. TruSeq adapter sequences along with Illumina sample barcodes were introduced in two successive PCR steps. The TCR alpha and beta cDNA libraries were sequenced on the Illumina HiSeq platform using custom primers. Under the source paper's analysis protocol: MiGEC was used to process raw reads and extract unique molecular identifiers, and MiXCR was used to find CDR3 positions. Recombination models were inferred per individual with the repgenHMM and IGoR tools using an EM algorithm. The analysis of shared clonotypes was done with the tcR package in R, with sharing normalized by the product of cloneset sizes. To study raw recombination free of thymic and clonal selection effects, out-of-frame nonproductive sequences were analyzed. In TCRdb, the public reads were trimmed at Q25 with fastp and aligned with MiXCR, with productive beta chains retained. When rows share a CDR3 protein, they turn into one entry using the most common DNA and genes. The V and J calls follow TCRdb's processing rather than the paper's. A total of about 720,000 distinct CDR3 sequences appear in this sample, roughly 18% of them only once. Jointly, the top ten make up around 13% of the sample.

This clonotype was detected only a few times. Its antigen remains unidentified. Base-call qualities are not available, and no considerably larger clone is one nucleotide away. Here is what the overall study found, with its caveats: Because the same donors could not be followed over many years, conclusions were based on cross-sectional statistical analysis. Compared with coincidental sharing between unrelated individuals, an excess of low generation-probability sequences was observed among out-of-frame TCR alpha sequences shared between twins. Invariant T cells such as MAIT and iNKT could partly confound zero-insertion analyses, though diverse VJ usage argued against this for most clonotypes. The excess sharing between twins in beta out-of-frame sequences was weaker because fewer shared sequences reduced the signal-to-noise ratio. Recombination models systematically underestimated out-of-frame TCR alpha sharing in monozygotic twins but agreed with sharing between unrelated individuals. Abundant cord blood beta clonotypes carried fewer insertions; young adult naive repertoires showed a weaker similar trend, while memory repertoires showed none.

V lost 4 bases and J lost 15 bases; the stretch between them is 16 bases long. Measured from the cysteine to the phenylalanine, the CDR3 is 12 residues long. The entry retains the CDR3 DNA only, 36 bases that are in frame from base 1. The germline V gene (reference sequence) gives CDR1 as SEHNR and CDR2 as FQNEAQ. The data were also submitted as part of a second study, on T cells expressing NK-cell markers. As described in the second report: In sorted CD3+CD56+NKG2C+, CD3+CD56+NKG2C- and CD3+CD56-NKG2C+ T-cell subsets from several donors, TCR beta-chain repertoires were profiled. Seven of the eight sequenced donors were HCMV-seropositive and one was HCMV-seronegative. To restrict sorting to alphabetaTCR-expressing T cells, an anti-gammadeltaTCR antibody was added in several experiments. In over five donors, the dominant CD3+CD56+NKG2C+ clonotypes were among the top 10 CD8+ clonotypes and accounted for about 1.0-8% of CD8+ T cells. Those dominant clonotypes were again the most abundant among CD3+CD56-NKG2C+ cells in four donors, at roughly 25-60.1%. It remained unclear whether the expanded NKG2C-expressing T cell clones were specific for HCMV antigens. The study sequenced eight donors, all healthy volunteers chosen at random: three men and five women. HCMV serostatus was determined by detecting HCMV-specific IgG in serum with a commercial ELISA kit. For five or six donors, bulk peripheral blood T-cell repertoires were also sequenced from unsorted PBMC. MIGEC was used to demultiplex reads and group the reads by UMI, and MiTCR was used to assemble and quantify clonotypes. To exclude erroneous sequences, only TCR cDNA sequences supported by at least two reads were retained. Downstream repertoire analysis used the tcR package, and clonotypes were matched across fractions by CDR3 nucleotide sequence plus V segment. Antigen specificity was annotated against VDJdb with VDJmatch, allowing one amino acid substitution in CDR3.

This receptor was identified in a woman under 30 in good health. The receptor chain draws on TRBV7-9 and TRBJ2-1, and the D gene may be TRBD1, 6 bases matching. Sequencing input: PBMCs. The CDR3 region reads CASSSTPQGPFF. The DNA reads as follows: TGTGCCAGCAGCTCAACCCCCCAGGGGCCGTTCTTC. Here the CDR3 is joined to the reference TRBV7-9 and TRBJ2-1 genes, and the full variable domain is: DTGVSQNPRHKITKRGQNVTFRCDPISEHNRLYWYRQTLGQGPEFLTYFQNEAQLEKSRLLSDRFSAERPKGSFSTLEIQRTEQGDSAMYLCASSSTPQGPFFGPGTRLTVL.